Presented here are 20 T cell receptor beta chains from one specimen sequenced in a study of cytomegalovirus exposure and HLA in healthy donors. In the PCR, 60 Vbeta and 13 Jbeta primers were used. Sequencing was performed with immunoSEQ multiplex PCR; in TCRdb, only in-frame clones are kept and a portion is missing. The sample has about 170,000 clones; around 80% are singletons. Sample: PBMCs. These receptors came from a woman in her forties or fifties in good health and CMV-seropositive.

V and J are TRBV5-8 and TRBJ2-7; 8 bases are shared with TRBD1. The V gene's germline CDR1 is SGHTS and CDR2 YDEGEE. J was trimmed by 1 base and V by 5 bases; bases with no gene match: 11. CDR3 length equals 16 residues. The DNA of the CDR3 is TGTGCCAGCAGGGAGACCCGGACAGGGATTTCCTACGAGCAGTACTTC. Its protein product is CASRETRTGISYEQYF.

This sequence joins TRBV9 and TRBJ2-3, with TRBD2 as a possible D gene (5 bases). The germline V and J ends were trimmed by 5 bases and 1 base, with 8 bases remaining between them. The germline V gene has CDR1 SGDLS and CDR2 YYNGEE. The CDR3 sequence is 13 residues long. The CDR3 region is CASRDSGTDTQYF. The CDR3 DNA sequence: TGTGCCAGCAGGGATAGCGGCACAGATACGCAGTATTTT.

This clone occurred a few times. The genes are TRBV6-6 and TRBJ1-4; the D gene is possibly TRBD1 (5 bases). The CDR3 extends over 14 amino acids. Germline-derived CDR1 and CDR2 are MNHNY and SVGAGI (reference sequence). V shed 6 bases and J shed 3 bases, with 11 bases lying between them. CDR3 sequence: CASRPTEANEKLFF. The CDR3 coding sequence is TGTGCCAGCAGACCGACAGAGGCTAATGAAAAACTGTTTTTT.

With respect to this clone: At one of its ends the junction is not consistent with the germline gene, which may arise from a read error. V usage is TRBV19 and J usage is TRBJ1-5; D may be TRBD1 (6 bases). CDR1 and CDR2 from the germline V gene are LNHDA and SQIVND (reference sequence). CDR3 length: 15 amino acids. CDR3 DNA: TGTGCCAGTACCATGGGGCAGGGGAGCACTCAGCCCCAGCATTTT. Encoded protein: CASTMGQGSTQPQHF.

The gene calls are TRBV11-1 and TRBJ2-2; 7 positions agree with TRBD2. From germline, CDR1 is SGHAT and CDR2 FQDESV (reference sequence). The V gene end was trimmed by 3 bases and the J gene end by 5 bases; junction bases not matched to a gene: 12. The CDR3 length is 17 residues. The CDR3 is CASSFTTRDYSTGELFF. CDR3 coding DNA: TGTGCCAGCAGCTTTACAACCCGGGACTACAGTACCGGGGAGCTGTTTTTT.

V and J are TRBV25-1 and TRBJ2-3; 7 bases align to TRBD1. V lost 3 bases and J lost 4; bases outside the gene matches: 1. Germline CDR1 is MGHDK and CDR2 is SYGVNS. CDR3 length: 13 amino acids. The CDR3 region has the DNA TGTGCCAGCAGTGAGACAGGGTCAGATACGCAGTATTTT. It yields the protein CASSETGSDTQYF.

CDR3 region: CASTRRQGGQPQHF. The DNA for the CDR3 is TGTGCCAGCACCCGACGACAGGGAGGTCAGCCCCAGCATTTT. V is TRBV2 and J is TRBJ1-5, with 7 bases matching TRBD1. There are 14 residues in the CDR3. Germline assignment: CDR1 SNHLY and CDR2 FYNNEI. J was trimmed by 6 bases and V by 7 bases; bases with no gene match: 9. The whole variable domain, remainder taken from reference TRBV2 and TRBJ1-5, is EPEVTQTPSHQVTQMGQEVILRCVPISNHLYFYWYRQILGQKVEFLVSFYNNEISEKSEIFDDQFSVERPDGSNFTLKIRSTKLEDSAMYFCASTRRQGGQPQHFGDGTRLSIL.

The gene calls are TRBV9 and TRBJ2-2; a weak D match, TRBD1 (6 bases). Per the germline V gene, CDR1 is SGDLS and CDR2 is YYNGEE. CDR3 length: 15 amino acids. V lost 4 bases to trimming and J lost 6 bases, with 16 bases between them. The CDR3 nucleotides are TGTGCCAGCAGCCTCAGGGGTTTCTTTCCCGGGGAGCTGTTTTTT. It translates to CASSLRGFFPGELFF.

The V call is TRBV7-9, the J call TRBJ2-5, with TRBD1 matching 8 bases. With 4 bases clipped from V and 2 bases from J, the junction kept 6 bases outside the gene matches. Germline assignment: CDR1 SEHNR and CDR2 FQNEAQ (reference sequence). The CDR3 is 15 amino acids. The CDR3 DNA sequence: TGTGCCAGCAGCTCGACAGGGGAAGGGCAAGAGACCCAGTACTTC. Translation gives CASSSTGEGQETQYF.

This sequence joins TRBV9 and TRBJ1-3; 7 bases map to TRBD1. CDR3 length equals 16 residues. The V gene's germline CDR1 is SGDLS and CDR2 YYNGEE. Trimming took 2 bases from V and 6 from J; bases not matched to a gene: 11. The DNA for the CDR3 is TGTGCCAGCAGCGTGGATCAGGGGGTGTTCGAAAACACCATATATTTT. Amino acids: CASSVDQGVFENTIYF. Supplemented by reference TRBV9 and TRBJ1-3, the full variable domain reads DSGVTQTPKHLITATGQRVTLRCSPRSGDLSVYWYQQSLDQGLQFLIQYYNGEERAKGNILERFSAQQFPDLHSELNLSSLELGDSALYFCASSVDQGVFENTIYFGEGSWLTVV.

This clone was seen a handful of times. V usage is TRBV21-1 and J usage is TRBJ1-1; the D call in the table, TRBD1, was not verified against the DNA. TRBV21-1 is listed as a pseudogene. This CDR3 comprises 15 residues. The CDR3 nucleotides read TGTGCCAGCAGCCTCCACAGGGGTGTAATCACTGAAGCTTTCTTT. Residues: CASSLHRGVITEAFF.

This rearrangement joins TRBV9 to TRBJ2-6; D might be TRBD2 (6 bases). This CDR3 is built from 15 residues. Germline CDR1 reads SGDLS; CDR2 reads YYNGEE. Trimming took 4 bases from V and 4 from J, leaving 12 bases between them. In DNA, the CDR3 is TGTGCCAGCAGCCAGAGGAGCGGGGGGGCCAACGTCCTGACTTTC. It is translated as CASSQRSGGANVLTF.

The genes are TRBV10-3 and TRBJ2-7, with 7 bases aligning to TRBD1. The germline CDR1 and CDR2 sequences are ENHRY and SYGVKD. V was pared by 11 bases and J by 6 bases, with 10 bases of the junction left unmatched. There are 12 residues in the CDR3. In nucleotides, the CDR3 is TGTGCCTTGGGGACAGCGACCTCCGAGCAGTACTTC. It is translated as CALGTATSEQYF.

In the case of this clone: A read error may account for a junction end that differs from germline. V gene TRBV29-1 combines with J gene TRBJ2-3, with TRBD1 identical over 11 bases. Germline CDR1 and CDR2: SQVTM and ANQGSEA. The CDR3 runs 14 residues. The CDR3 protein is CSVEGQGAPDTQYF. In DNA form, the CDR3 reads TGCAGCGTCGAAGGACAGGGGGCCCCAGATACGCAGTATTTT.

This sequence joins TRBV25-1 and TRBJ2-5; 7 positions match TRBD1. The germline CDR1 and CDR2 sequences are MGHDK and SYGVNS. J gave up 4 bases and V 3 bases, and 8 bases lay outside the gene matches. The CDR3 loop spans 15 amino acids. CDR3 in DNA: TGTGCCAGCAGTGAGCCACAGGGGCTGGGAGAGACCCAGTACTTC. Translated: CASSEPQGLGETQYF.

The V call is TRBV4-3, the J call TRBJ1-1; D is possibly TRBD1 (5 bases). This CDR3 has 16 residues. The V gene's germline CDR1 is LGHNA and CDR2 YSLEER. Trimming cost V 4 bases and J 5 bases, with 20 bases left between them. CDR3 sequence: CASSLYQGGAGTEAFF. In DNA form, the CDR3 reads TGCGCCAGCAGCCTTTACCAGGGCGGGGCGGGGACTGAAGCTTTCTTT.

The chain uses TRBV6-5 and TRBJ1-2, with D possibly TRBD1 on 5 matching bases. In germline, CDR1 is MNHEY, CDR2 SVGAGI. This CDR3 is 12 amino acids long. The V gene lost 2 bases and the J gene lost 8 bases, with 9 bases spanning the gap. In nucleotides, the CDR3 is TGTGCCAGCAGTTACAAGGGGTACGGCTACACCTTC. Residues: CASSYKGYGYTF.

The chain uses TRBV5-1 and TRBJ1-2; 11 bases agree with TRBD1. CDR3 length equals 16 residues. The germline V gene has CDR1 SGHRS and CDR2 YFSETQ. V lost 1 base to trimming and J lost 8 bases; unmatched junction nucleotides: 10. Written as DNA, the CDR3 is TGCGCCAGCAGCTTGCTCCCTCAGGGACAGGGGGAAGGCTACACCTTC. Its translation: CASSLLPQGQGEGYTF.

The V call is TRBV29-1, the J call TRBJ2-1, with TRBD1 matching 7 bases. The junction had 7 bases not matched to a gene; V was cut back by 1 base and J by 1 base. The germline gives CDR1 SQVTM, CDR2 ANQGSEA. The CDR3 contains 16 residues. The CDR3 nucleotides read TGCAGCGTTGAAGGTTCGACAGGGCAATCCTACAATGAGCAGTTCTTC. This encodes CSVEGSTGQSYNEQFF.

The rearrangement joins TRBV18 to TRBJ1-1; perhaps TRBD1 as D (5 bases). Germline CDR1 reads KGHSH; CDR2 reads LQKENI. Deletions cut 5 bases from V and 1 base from J, with 14 bases between. This CDR3 has 15 residues. For the CDR3, the DNA is TGTGCCAGCTCAAATTTCGGGGGTGAGAACACTGAAGCTTTCTTT. Translation: CASSNFGGENTEAFF.